Listed here are 19 T cell receptor beta chains from one sample, sequenced in a study of blood T cell repertoires in COVID-19. Libraries were prepared by immunoSEQ multiplex PCR; TCRdb keeps only in-frame clonotypes and omits some of them. The sample lists 390,000 or so clones, 70% to 90% seen once, with 10% in the top ten. Sequencing was done on a sample of peripheral blood. The receptors derive from a woman aged 25 to 39 with COVID-19, enrolled during active disease.

This clone was observed once. This chain connects TRBV4-2 to TRBJ1-4; 7 nucleotides align to TRBD1. The V gene end was trimmed by 0 bases and the J gene end by 4 bases; junction bases not matched to a gene: 2. The CDR3 contains 15 residues. From germline, CDR1 is LGHNA and CDR2 YNFKEQ. CDR3 amino acids: CASSQDNRGNEKLFF. The CDR3 bases are TGTGCCAGCAGCCAAGATAACAGGGGTAATGAAAAACTGTTTTTT.

The chain links TRBV10-3 to TRBJ1-2, with 7 positions matching TRBD1. J lost 2 bases, V lost 6 bases, and 3 bases had no gene match. CDR1 is ENHRY, CDR2 SYGVKD, per germline. The CDR3 length is 13 residues. This CDR3 is CAISAGQNYGYTF. The CDR3 bases are TGTGCCATCAGCGCGGGACAGAACTATGGCTACACCTTC.

The V call is TRBV27, the J call TRBJ1-2; D is perhaps TRBD1 (5 bases). The CDR3 is 16 residues long. The V and J ends lost 5 bases and 0 bases respectively, with 16 bases between them. Germline CDR1 reads MNHEY; CDR2 reads SMNVEV (reference sequence). CDR3 in amino acids: CASSTHKGIANYGYTF. As DNA, the CDR3 is TGTGCCAGCAGTACCCATAAGGGGATAGCTAACTATGGCTACACCTTC.

The V call is TRBV5-6, the J call TRBJ2-7; TRBD2 aligns across 9 bases. There are 16 residues in the CDR3. CDR1 and CDR2 from the germline V gene are SGHDT and YYEEEE. V was clipped by 4 bases and J by 2 bases; unmatched bases: 10. The CDR3 sequence: CASSLREREVAYEQYF. CDR3 nucleotides: TGTGCCAGCAGCCTTCGGGAGCGGGAGGTAGCCTACGAGCAGTACTTC. The full variable domain, its missing parts supplied by reference TRBV5-6 and TRBJ2-7, is DAGVTQSPTHLIKTRGQQVTLRCSPKSGHDTVSWYQQALGQGPQFIFQYYEEEERQRGNFPDRFSGHQFPNYSSELNVNALLLGDSALYLCASSLREREVAYEQYFGPGTRLTVT.

The genes are TRBV6-4 and TRBJ2-2; 7 nucleotides line up with TRBD1. V was clipped by 4 bases and J by 1 base; unmatched bases: 6. Germline loops: CDR1 MRHNA, CDR2 SNTAGT. The CDR3 loop spans 16 amino acids. For the CDR3, the DNA is TGTGCCAGCAGTGTTGGACAGGCCCTGAACACCGGGGAGCTGTTTTTT. It is translated as CASSVGQALNTGELFF.

V and J are TRBV24-1 and TRBJ2-2; D perhaps matches TRBD1 (6 bases). V lost 4 bases and J 7 bases, leaving 15 bases between the germline ends. The CDR3 has 15 residues. The germline V gene has CDR1 KGHDR and CDR2 SFDVKD. The CDR3 protein is CATSDNYRVDGELFF. The CDR3 coding sequence is TGTGCCACCAGTGACAACTACAGGGTTGACGGGGAGCTGTTTTTT.

The chain links TRBV29-1 to TRBJ2-3, with 9 bases that match TRBD1. V trimming: 1 base; J trimming: 4 bases; junction bases outside the gene matches: 6. The CDR3 runs 15 residues. CDR1 is SQVTM and CDR2 is ANQGSEA in the germline V gene. The CDR3 here is CSVEVDRGSADTQYF. The CDR3 region has the DNA TGCAGCGTTGAAGTGGACAGGGGTTCAGCAGATACGCAGTATTTT.

This clone was seen only a few times. The genes are TRBV15 and TRBJ1-4, with a tentative D call TRBD1 (5 bases). Trimming left V 0 bases short and J 8 bases short, with 16 bases between. The CDR3 is 16 residues long. The germline V gene has CDR1 LNHNV and CDR2 YYDKDF (reference sequence). In DNA, the CDR3 is TGTGCCACCAGCAGAGATCTCCTGGGGCGGGACGAAAAACTGTTTTTT. Its translation is CATSRDLLGRDEKLFF.

The J gene is TRBJ2-1, the V gene TRBV28, with 13 bases fitting TRBD2. Germline CDR1 reads MDHEN; CDR2 reads SYDVKM. Trimming took 7 bases from V and 10 from J; bases not matched to a gene: 7. The CDR3 covers 14 residues. Here the CDR3 DNA reads TGTGCCAGCACCCGACCGGGACTAGCGGGAGAGCAGTTCTTC. It codes for CASTRPGLAGEQFF.

This clone was detected only once. V gene TRBV30 combines with J gene TRBJ2-3; D is ambiguous. The V gene's germline CDR1 is GTSNPN and CDR2 SVGIG (reference sequence). The ends were cut back, 0 bases at V and 4 bases at J, with 14 bases in the middle. The CDR3 has 15 amino acids. CDR3 residues: CAWSVSREVSDTQYF. DNA for the CDR3: TGTGCCTGGAGTGTATCGCGAGAAGTTTCAGATACGCAGTATTTT.

With respect to this clone: Germline is not matched at one junction end, which may reflect a read error. This chain connects TRBV7-7 to TRBJ2-5; TRBD2 might be the D (5 bases). Germline V CDR1 and CDR2: SSHAT, FNYEAQ (reference sequence). The CDR3 covers 15 residues. The CDR3, as DNA: TGTGCTAGCAGCTTAGTAGACGGGGAAGAAGAGACCCAGTACTTC. Amino acid sequence: CASSLVDGEEETQYF.

About this clone: Other nucleotide sequences from this sample produce the same CDR3. The chain is built from TRBV5-4 and TRBJ1-2; no firm D call. V lost 4 bases and J 2 bases, leaving 9 bases between the germline ends. Germline V gene data show CDR1 as SGHNT and CDR2 as YYREEE (reference sequence). This CDR3 is 13 amino acids long. The CDR3 DNA is TGTGCCAGCAGCCTGGACTCAAACTATGGCTACACCTTC. Translated, it gives CASSLDSNYGYTF.

This clone has a single count. The chain has TRBV5-4 and TRBJ2-5; TRBD2 matches 8 bases. V gave up 10 bases and J gave up 2 bases; unmatched junction bases: 7. Looked up from germline, CDR1 is SGHNT and CDR2 is YYREEE (reference sequence). The CDR3 has 13 amino acids. This CDR3 reads CAGGSGSQETQYF. The CDR3 DNA is TGTGCCGGAGGCAGCGGGAGTCAAGAGACCCAGTACTTC.

This chain connects TRBV5-1 to TRBJ2-5; 7 bases line up with TRBD1. V trimming: 4 bases; J trimming: 3 bases; junction bases outside the gene matches: 3. The CDR3 is 13 amino acids. Germline lookup yields CDR1 SGHRS and CDR2 YFSETQ. The DNA of the CDR3 is TGCGCCAGCAGCACGCAGGGGGAAGAGACCCAGTACTTC. Its translation is CASSTQGEETQYF.

This chain connects TRBV7-9 to TRBJ2-7; tentatively, D is TRBD1 (5 bases). This CDR3 has 13 amino acids. Per the germline V gene, CDR1 is SEHNR and CDR2 is FQNEAQ (reference sequence). V lost 1 base and J 4 bases, leaving 8 bases between the germline ends. Here the CDR3 DNA reads TGTGCCAGCAGCTTAGGGTCAGGGTACGAGCAGTACTTC. Protein sequence: CASSLGSGYEQYF.

V is TRBV6-5 and J is TRBJ2-6, with 8 bases matching TRBD2. Germline V lookup: CDR1 MNHEY, CDR2 SVGAGI. The length of the CDR3 is 15 residues. J was trimmed by 2 bases and V by 6 bases; bases with no gene match: 3. This CDR3 is CASRAGAAGANVLTF. CDR3 nucleotide sequence: TGTGCCAGCAGAGCGGGAGCTGCTGGGGCCAACGTCCTGACTTTC.

This chain connects TRBV3-1 (or the pseudogene TRBV3-2) to TRBJ2-7, with TRBD1 identical over 8 bases. Trimming removed 4 bases from V and 4 bases from J; junction bases left unmatched: 9. CDR1 is LGHDT and CDR2 is YNNKEL in the germline V gene (reference sequence). The CDR3 covers 15 residues. CDR3: CASSPSQGALYEQYF. The CDR3 bases are TGTGCCAGCAGCCCATCTCAGGGGGCGCTATACGAGCAGTACTTC.

The chain is built from TRBV7-9 and TRBJ2-2; 9 positions match TRBD1. The V and J ends lost 5 bases and 2 bases, in that order; junction bases with no gene match: 9. Germline lookup yields CDR1 SEHNR and CDR2 FQNEAQ (reference sequence). The CDR3 has 17 residues. Here the CDR3 DNA reads TGTGCCAGCAGCCCCGCCTGGACAGGGGTTAACACCGGGGAGCTGTTTTTT. This codes for CASSPAWTGVNTGELFF.

This chain uses TRBV19 with TRBJ2-5, with 7 bases aligning to TRBD1. The CDR3 consists of 15 residues. J gave up 4 bases and V 4 bases, and 9 bases lay outside the gene matches. CDR1 is LNHDA and CDR2 is SQIVND in the germline V gene (reference sequence). In DNA form, the CDR3 reads TGTGCCAGTAGTACAGGGACAGTCCGGGGAGAGACCCAGTACTTC. Protein sequence: CASSTGTVRGETQYF.